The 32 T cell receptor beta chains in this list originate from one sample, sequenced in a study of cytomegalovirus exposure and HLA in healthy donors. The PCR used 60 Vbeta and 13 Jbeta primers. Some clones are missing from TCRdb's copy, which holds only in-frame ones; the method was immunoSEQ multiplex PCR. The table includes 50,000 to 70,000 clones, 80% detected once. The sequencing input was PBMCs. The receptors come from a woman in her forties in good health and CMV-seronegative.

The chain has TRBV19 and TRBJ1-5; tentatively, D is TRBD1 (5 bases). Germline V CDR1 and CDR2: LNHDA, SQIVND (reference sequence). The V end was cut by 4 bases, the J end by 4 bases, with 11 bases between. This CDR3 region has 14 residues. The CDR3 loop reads CASSTRQGNQPQHF. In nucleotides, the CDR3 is TGTGCCAGTAGTACCCGTCAGGGTAATCAGCCCCAGCATTTT.

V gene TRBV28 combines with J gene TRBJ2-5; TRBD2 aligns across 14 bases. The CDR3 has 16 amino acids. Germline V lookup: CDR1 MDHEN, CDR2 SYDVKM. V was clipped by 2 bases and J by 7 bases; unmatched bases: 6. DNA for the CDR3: TGTGCCAGCAGTTTACTGGGACTAGCGGGAGCAGTGACCCAGTACTTC. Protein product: CASSLLGLAGAVTQYF.

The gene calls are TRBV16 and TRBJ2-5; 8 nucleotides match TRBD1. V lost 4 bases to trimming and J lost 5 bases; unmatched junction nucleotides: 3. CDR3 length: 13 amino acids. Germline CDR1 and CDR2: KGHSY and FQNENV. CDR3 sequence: CASSRQGRETQYF. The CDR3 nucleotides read TGTGCCAGCAGCCGACAGGGGCGTGAGACCCAGTACTTC.

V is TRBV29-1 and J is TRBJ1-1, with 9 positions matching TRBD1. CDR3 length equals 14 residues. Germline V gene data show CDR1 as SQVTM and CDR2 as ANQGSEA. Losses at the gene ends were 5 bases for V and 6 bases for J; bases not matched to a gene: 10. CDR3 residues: CSVTTRTGEAEAFF. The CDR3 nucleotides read TGCAGCGTTACCACTCGGACAGGGGAGGCTGAAGCTTTCTTT. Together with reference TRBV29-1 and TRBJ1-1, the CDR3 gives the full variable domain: SAVISQKPSRDICQRGTSLTIQCQVDSQVTMMFWYRQQPGQSLTLIATANQGSEATYESGFVIDKFPISRPNLTFSTLTVSNMSPEDSSIYLCSVTTRTGEAEAFFGQGTRLTVV.

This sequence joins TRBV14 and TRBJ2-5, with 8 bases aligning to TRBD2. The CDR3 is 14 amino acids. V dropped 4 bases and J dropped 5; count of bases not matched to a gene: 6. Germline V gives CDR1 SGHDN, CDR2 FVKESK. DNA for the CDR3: TGTGCCAGCAGCCTACGGACTAGCCCCGAGACCCAGTACTTC. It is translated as CASSLRTSPETQYF.

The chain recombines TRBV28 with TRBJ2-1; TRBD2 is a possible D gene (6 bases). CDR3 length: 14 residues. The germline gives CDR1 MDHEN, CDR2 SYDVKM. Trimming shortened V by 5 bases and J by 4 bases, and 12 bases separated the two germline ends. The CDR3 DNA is TGTGCCAGCAGTCTTAGCGGAACTTACAATGAGCAGTTCTTC. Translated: CASSLSGTYNEQFF.

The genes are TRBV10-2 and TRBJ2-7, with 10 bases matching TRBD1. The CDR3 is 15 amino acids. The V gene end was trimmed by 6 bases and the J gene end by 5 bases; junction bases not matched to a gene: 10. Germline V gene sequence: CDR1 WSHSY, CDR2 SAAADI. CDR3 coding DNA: TGCGCCAGCAGCGCTCGGGACAGGGGTTTACACGAGCAGTACTTC. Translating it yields CASSARDRGLHEQYF.

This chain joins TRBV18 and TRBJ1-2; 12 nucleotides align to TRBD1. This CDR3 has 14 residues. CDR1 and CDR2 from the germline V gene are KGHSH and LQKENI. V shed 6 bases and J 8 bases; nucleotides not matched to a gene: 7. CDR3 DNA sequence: TGTGCCAGCTCTCCGGGACAGGGGGCGTTCGGCTACACCTTC. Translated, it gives CASSPGQGAFGYTF.

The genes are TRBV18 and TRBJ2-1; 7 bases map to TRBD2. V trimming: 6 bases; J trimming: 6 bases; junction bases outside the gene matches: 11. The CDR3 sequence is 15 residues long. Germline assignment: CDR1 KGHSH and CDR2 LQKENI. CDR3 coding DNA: TGTGCCAGCTCCCTCAGGTCGGGGGGAGGCAATGAGCAGTTCTTC. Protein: CASSLRSGGGNEQFF.

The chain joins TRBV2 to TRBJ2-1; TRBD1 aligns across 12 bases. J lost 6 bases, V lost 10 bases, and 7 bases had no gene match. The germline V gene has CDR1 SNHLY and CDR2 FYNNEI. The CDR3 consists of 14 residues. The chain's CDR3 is CATTRDRGPNEQFF. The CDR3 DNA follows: TGTGCCACCACCCGGGACAGGGGGCCCAATGAGCAGTTCTTC.

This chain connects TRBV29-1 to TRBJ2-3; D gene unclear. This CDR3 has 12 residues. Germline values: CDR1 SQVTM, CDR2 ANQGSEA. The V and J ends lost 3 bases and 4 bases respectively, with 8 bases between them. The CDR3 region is CSVDLSSDTQYF. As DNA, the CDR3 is TGCAGCGTTGACCTGAGCTCAGATACGCAGTATTTT.

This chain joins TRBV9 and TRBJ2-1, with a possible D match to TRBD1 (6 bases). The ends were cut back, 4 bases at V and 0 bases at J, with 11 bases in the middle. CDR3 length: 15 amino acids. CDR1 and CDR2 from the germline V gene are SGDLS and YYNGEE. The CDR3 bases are TGTGCCAGCAGCTCTGGACAGAGCTCCTACAATGAGCAGTTCTTC. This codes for CASSSGQSSYNEQFF.

For the CDR3, the DNA is TGCGCCAGCAGCTTGGACTCTGCCTCTGGAAACACCATATATTTT. It translates to CASSLDSASGNTIYF. The chain couples TRBV5-1 to TRBJ1-3; D ambiguous. Trimming took off 0 bases at V and 0 bases at J, with 7 bases between the two ends. The CDR3 sequence is 15 residues long. Looked up from germline, CDR1 is SGHRS and CDR2 is YFSETQ.

CDR3 sequence reads: CASSQARGNTIYF. The CDR3 DNA follows: TGTGCCAGCAGTCAAGCCCGAGGAAACACCATATATTTT. This chain uses TRBV28 with TRBJ1-3; D unresolved. Per the germline V gene, CDR1 is MDHEN and CDR2 is SYDVKM. Trimming left V 5 bases short and J 4 bases short, with 9 bases between. The CDR3 has 13 amino acids. Full variable domain (missing parts from reference TRBV28 and TRBJ1-3): DVKVTQSSRYLVKRTGEKVFLECVQDMDHENMFWYRQDPGLGLRLIYFSYDVKMKEKGDIPEGYSVSREKKERFSLILESASTNQTSMYLCASSQARGNTIYFGEGSWLTVV.

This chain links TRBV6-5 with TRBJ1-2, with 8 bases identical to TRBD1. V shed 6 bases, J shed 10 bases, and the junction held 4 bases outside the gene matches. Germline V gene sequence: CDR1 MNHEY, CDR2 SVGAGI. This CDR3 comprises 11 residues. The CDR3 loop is CASRDRGDYTF. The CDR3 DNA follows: TGTGCCAGCAGAGACAGGGGTGACTACACCTTC.

The CDR3 sequence: CASSQRGTNTGELFF. The CDR3 coding sequence is TGCGCCAGCAGCCAGCGGGGGACGAACACCGGGGAGCTGTTTTTT. The V gene is TRBV5-1, the J gene TRBJ2-2; 8 bases line up with TRBD2. CDR1 is SGHRS, CDR2 YFSETQ, per germline. Trimming took 4 bases from V and 0 from J; bases not matched to a gene: 2. CDR3 length equals 15 residues.

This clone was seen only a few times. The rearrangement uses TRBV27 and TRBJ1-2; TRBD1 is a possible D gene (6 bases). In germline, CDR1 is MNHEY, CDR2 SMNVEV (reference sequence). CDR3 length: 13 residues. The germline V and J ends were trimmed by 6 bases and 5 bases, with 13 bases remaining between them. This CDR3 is CASSHRVEYGYTF. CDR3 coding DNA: TGTGCCAGCAGCCACAGGGTTGAGTATGGCTACACCTTC.

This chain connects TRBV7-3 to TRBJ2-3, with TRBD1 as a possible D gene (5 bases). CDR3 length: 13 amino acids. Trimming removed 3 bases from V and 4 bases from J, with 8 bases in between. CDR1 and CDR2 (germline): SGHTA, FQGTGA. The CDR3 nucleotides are TGTGCCAGCAGCTTCTTAGGGGCAGATACGCAGTATTTT. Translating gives CASSFLGADTQYF.

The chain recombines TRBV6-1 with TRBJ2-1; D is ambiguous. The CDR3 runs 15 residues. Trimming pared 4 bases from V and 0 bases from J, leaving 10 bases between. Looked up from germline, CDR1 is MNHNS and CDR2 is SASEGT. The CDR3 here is CASSVLPSSYNEQFF. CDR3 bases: TGTGCCAGCAGTGTACTCCCGAGCTCCTACAATGAGCAGTTCTTC.

The DNA of the CDR3 is TGTGCCAGCAGACCCGGGGGAAGCTCCTACAATGAGCAGTTCTTC. Amino acids: CASRPGGSSYNEQFF. The chain joins TRBV6-5 to TRBJ2-1; D is possibly TRBD2 (6 bases). The CDR3 totals 15 residues. Per the germline V gene, CDR1 is MNHEY and CDR2 is SVGAGI. V was shortened by 6 bases and J by 0 bases, with 12 bases between the two germline ends.

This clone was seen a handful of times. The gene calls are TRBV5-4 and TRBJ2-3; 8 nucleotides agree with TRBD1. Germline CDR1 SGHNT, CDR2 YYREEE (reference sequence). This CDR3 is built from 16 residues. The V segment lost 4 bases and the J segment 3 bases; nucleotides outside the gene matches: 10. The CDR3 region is CASSARTGSRTDTQYF. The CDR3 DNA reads TGTGCCAGCAGCGCTAGGACAGGGTCCCGTACAGATACGCAGTATTTT. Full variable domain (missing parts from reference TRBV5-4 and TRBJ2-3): ETGVTQSPTHLIKTRGQQVTLRCSSQSGHNTVSWYQQALGQGPQFIFQYYREEENGRGNFPPRFSGLQFPNYSSELNVNALELDDSALYLCASSARTGSRTDTQYFGPGTRLTVL.

The CDR3 here is CASSGDRGWNEQFF. DNA for the CDR3: TGTGCCAGCAGCGGAGACAGGGGATGGAATGAGCAGTTCTTC. The chain carries TRBV11-3 and TRBJ2-1, with 8 bases aligning to TRBD1. The CDR3 is made up of 14 amino acids. Germline-derived CDR1 and CDR2 are SGHNT and YENEEA. With V trimmed by 5 bases and J by 7 bases, 7 bases remained unmatched.

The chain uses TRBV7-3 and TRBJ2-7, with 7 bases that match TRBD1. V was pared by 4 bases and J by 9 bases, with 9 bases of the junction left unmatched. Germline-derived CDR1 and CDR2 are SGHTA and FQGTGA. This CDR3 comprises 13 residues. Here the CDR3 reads CASSSGQLTRQYF. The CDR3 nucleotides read TGTGCCAGCAGCTCGGGACAGCTTACTAGGCAGTACTTC.

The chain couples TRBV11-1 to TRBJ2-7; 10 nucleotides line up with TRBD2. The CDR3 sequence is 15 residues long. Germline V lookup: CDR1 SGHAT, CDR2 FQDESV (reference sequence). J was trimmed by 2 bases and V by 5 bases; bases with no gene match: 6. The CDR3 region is CASSRPGTSAYEQYF. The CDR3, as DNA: TGTGCCAGCAGCCGCCCCGGGACTAGCGCCTACGAGCAGTACTTC.

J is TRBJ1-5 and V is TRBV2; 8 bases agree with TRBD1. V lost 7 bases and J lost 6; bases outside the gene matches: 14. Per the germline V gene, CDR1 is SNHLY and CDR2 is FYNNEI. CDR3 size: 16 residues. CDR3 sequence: CASKPTSGQGGQPQHF. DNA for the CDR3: TGTGCCAGCAAACCGACTTCCGGACAGGGTGGTCAGCCCCAGCATTTT. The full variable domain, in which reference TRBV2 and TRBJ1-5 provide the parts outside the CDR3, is EPEVTQTPSHQVTQMGQEVILRCVPISNHLYFYWYRQILGQKVEFLVSFYNNEISEKSEIFDDQFSVERPDGSNFTLKIRSTKLEDSAMYFCASKPTSGQGGQPQHFGDGTRLSIL.

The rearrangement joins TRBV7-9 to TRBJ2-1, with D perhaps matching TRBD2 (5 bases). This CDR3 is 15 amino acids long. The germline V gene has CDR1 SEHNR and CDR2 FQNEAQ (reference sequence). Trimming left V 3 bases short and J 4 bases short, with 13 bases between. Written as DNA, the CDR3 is TGTGCCAGCAGCTTCACTCCTAGCAGATACAATGAGCAGTTCTTC. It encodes CASSFTPSRYNEQFF.

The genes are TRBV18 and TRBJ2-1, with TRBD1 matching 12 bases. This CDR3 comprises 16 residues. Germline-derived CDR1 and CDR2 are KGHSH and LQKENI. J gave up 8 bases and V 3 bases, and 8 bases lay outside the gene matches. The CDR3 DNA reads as TGTGCCAGCTCACCGACCGGGACAGGGGGCGTGGATGAGCAGTTCTTC. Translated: CASSPTGTGGVDEQFF.

The CDR3 sequence: CASSDSPPDSNNEKLFF. The CDR3 DNA follows: TGTGCCAGCAGTGATTCGCCCCCGGACAGCAATAATGAAAAACTGTTTTTT. V is TRBV6-1 and J is TRBJ1-4; D is possibly TRBD1 (6 bases). The germline V gene has CDR1 MNHNS and CDR2 SASEGT. This CDR3 spans 17 amino acids. The V gene lost 3 bases and the J gene lost 4 bases, with 18 bases spanning the gap.

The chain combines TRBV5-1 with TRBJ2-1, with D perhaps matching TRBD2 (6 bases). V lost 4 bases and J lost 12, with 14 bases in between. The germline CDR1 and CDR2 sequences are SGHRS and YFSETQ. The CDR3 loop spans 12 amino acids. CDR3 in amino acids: CASSPGMGGQFF. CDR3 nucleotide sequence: TGCGCCAGCAGCCCGGGAATGGGGGGGCAGTTCTTC. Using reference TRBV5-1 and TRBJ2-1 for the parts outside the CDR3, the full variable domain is KAGVTQTPRYLIKTRGQQVTLSCSPISGHRSVSWYQQTPGQGLQFLFEYFSETQRNKGNFPGRFSGRQFSNSRSEMNVSTLELGDSALYLCASSPGMGGQFFGPGTRLTVL.

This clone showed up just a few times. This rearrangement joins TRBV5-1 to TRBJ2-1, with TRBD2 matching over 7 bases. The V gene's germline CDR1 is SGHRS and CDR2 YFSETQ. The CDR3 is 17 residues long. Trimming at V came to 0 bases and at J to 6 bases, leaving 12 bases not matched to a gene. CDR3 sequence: CASSLGAGRGRANEQFF. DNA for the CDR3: TGCGCCAGCAGCTTGGGAGCGGGAAGGGGTCGTGCCAATGAGCAGTTCTTC. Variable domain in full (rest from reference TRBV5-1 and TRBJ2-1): KAGVTQTPRYLIKTRGQQVTLSCSPISGHRSVSWYQQTPGQGLQFLFEYFSETQRNKGNFPGRFSGRQFSNSRSEMNVSTLELGDSALYLCASSLGAGRGRANEQFFGPGTRLTVL.

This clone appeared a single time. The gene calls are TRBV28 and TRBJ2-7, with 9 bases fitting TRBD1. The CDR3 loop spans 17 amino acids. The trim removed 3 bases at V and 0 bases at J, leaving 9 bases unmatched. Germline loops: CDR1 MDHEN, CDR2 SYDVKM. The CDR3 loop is CASSLSIRDRASYEQYF. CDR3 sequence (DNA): TGTGCCAGCAGTTTGTCGATCCGGGACAGGGCCTCCTACGAGCAGTACTTC.

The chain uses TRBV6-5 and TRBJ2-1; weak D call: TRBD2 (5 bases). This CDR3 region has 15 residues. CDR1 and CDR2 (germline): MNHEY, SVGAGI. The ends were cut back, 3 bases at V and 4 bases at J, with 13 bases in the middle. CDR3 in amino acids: CASSYRGGAYNEQFF. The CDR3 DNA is TGTGCCAGCAGTTATCGGGGTGGAGCTTACAATGAGCAGTTCTTC.